Listed below are T cell receptor beta chains from one sample, sequenced in a study of identical twins. TCRdb passed the 5' RACE reads through MiXCR, listing each CDR3 protein once. The sample includes a few hundred thousand distinct CDR3 sequences, 9.6% of them seen just once. The sample was also linked to a second study, of yellow fever vaccine responses in identical twins.

The sequencing input was PBMCs. Receptors originate from a woman in her late teens or twenties in good health. Both conserved end residues are part of each CDR3. The D gene is left open where the match is weak. Size values are once, few and many counts, or a class for expanded clones, and some rows have none.

CDR3 DNA	CDR3 protein	J gene	V gene	D gene	clone size
TGCGCCAGCACTAGGACAGGGGGCGCAGAGACCCAGTACTTC	CASTRTGGAETQYF	TRBJ2-5	TRBV5-1	TRBD1	-
TGCGCCAGCAGCTTGGGGGCGCATCATGAGCAGTTCTTC	CASSLGAHHEQFF	TRBJ2-1	TRBV5-1	-	-
TGTGCCAACATCCGGGACAATAGTGAAGCTTTCTTT	CANIRDNSEAFF	TRBJ1-1	TRBV12-3/TRBV12-4	-	-
TGCAGCGTTGAGACAGTACTAGCGGGAGGTACCGGGGAGCTGTTTTTT	CSVETVLAGGTGELFF	TRBJ2-2	TRBV29-1	TRBD2	-
TGCGCCAGCAGCCAAGACCGCGCTAGCACAGATACGCAGTATTTT	CASSQDRASTDTQYF	TRBJ2-3	TRBV4-3	-	many
TGTGCCAGCAGTCCATCCGGGACTCCGGCCACCGGGGAGCTGTTTTTT	CASSPSGTPATGELFF	TRBJ2-2	TRBV12-3/TRBV12-4	-	few
TGTGCCAGCTCACCTCCGGGACTAGCGGGGGGGCCCTACAATGAGCAGTTCTTC	CASSPPGLAGGPYNEQFF	TRBJ2-1	TRBV18	TRBD2	-
TGTGCCAGCAGCGTAGAGACTTACCCATATAATTCACCCCTCCACTTT	CASSVETYPYNSPLHF	TRBJ1-6	TRBV9	-	-
TGTGCCAGCAGCCAAGATGGGACAGGGAACTACGAGCAGTACTTC	CASSQDGTGNYEQYF	TRBJ2-7	TRBV4-2	TRBD1	-
TGCAGCGTTAACGAAGGGTTGAACACCGGGGAGCTGTTTTTT	CSVNEGLNTGELFF	TRBJ2-2	TRBV29-1	-	few
TGTGCCAGCAGCTTAGAGGCTCAGAGCAACTACGAGCAGTACTTC	CASSLEAQSNYEQYF	TRBJ2-7	TRBV7-2	-	many
TGTGCCAGCAGTGAACCGGGACAGGGGGTCAATGAGCAGTTCTTC	CASSEPGQGVNEQFF	TRBJ2-1	TRBV28	TRBD1	many
TGTGCCATCAGTGAGTCGGGTTGGGGACTAGCAGGGTATGAGCAGTTCTTC	CAISESGWGLAGYEQFF	TRBJ2-1	TRBV10-3	TRBD2	few
TGTGCCAGCAGCGCGACTAGCGGGACCTACAATGAGCAGTTCTTC	CASSATSGTYNEQFF	TRBJ2-1	TRBV5-5	TRBD2	many
TGTGCCAGCAGTGACTCCCCTGGACAGGGGGCGACTGAAGCTTTCTTT	CASSDSPGQGATEAFF	TRBJ1-1	TRBV6-4	TRBD1	few
TGTACCTTCAGTTTAGTCGGGATTAGCGGGAACCCGAACACCGGGGAGCTGTTTTTT	CTFSLVGISGNPNTGELFF	TRBJ2-2	TRBV12-3/TRBV12-4	TRBD2	-